This T cell receptor (beta chain) is drawn from a study of cytomegalovirus exposure and HLA in healthy donors (TCRdb year 2017). Notes on the research overall: An earlier analysis of several hundred of the donors reported about 250 Gb of sequence data and 100 million to 130 million unique TCR beta sequences from 190 million or so T cells. About 280 gigabases of sequencing data and roughly 80 million unique TCR sequences made up an early release that covered 500 to 700 HLA-typed donors. The genetic ancestry cluster associated with self-reported Caucasian donors included roughly 84% of the approximately 430 genotyped donors. The study aimed to test whether signatures of past pathogen exposure could be identified by cataloging public T cell receptors. The study profiled the T cell repertoires of hundreds of subjects by immunosequencing and related them to cytomegalovirus serostatus. A separate validation cohort of over a hundred different subjects was used in addition to the roughly 640-subject first cohort. To predict cytomegalovirus infection status, the study combined high-throughput TCR immunosequencing, statistical association of individual TCRs with disease status, and machine learning. A later analysis re-examined previously published TCR beta repertoires from 610 or so donors and added high-resolution HLA genotyping to investigate patterns of TCR occurrence. Rather than using new phenotypic data, the later analysis identified candidate immune exposures from TCR beta sequences and from how often those sequences occurred across donors. An earlier analysis of about 620 of the donors applied high-throughput TCR beta sequencing to assess whether each TCR beta V gene segment acted as functional or pseudogenic. Alongside the repertoire data, information on donor age, sex, ethnicity and CMV serostatus was compiled. A later genetic analysis used genome-wide SNP genotypes for about three fifths of the roughly 700 donors, treating that subset as a discovery cohort. All discovery cohort repertoires had been generated using a single sequencing platform. HLA typing covered class I and class II loci at four-digit resolution. The number of donors typed differed by locus, with 629-630 for A, B, C, DRB1 and DQB1, 522 for DQA1, about 610 for DPA1, and around 460 for DPB1. Because of strong linkage in the cohort, five DR-DQ haplotypes were treated as single units for association and clustering. On average, around 200,000 unique TCR beta nucleotide sequences were sequenced per donor among some 430 genotyped donors of the cohort, with roughly 20% of those sequences being non-productive. Summary of the overall study and its limitations: Because counts were too low, 15 or so rarely observed V segments, including chromosome 9 orphons, were excluded from the earlier analysis of 587 of the donors. In a later genetic analysis, fewer N-insertions in productive TCRs were reported among donors in an Asian-associated ancestry cluster than the 666-donor mean. In a later analysis, the rate of TCR association differed among HLA loci, with DRB1 alleles having the most associated TCRs and HLA-C alleles having the fewest. Cytomegalovirus status was reported to be diagnosed by the classifier with high specificity and sensitivity in both the original and validation cohorts. In a later analysis, most CMV-associated TCR beta chains were found to appear HLA-restricted, with HLA associations seemingly driven largely by CMV exposure. In an earlier analysis of around 600 of the donors, most TCR beta V segments were observed in productive rearrangements about 87% or about 30% of the time, broadly matching IMGT annotations. Immune exposure information for the cohort was limited to CMV serostatus. Only TCR beta chains were sequenced in this cohort, and the absence of alpha or paired-chain data limited detectable features. When HLA alleles, especially DR and DQ, strongly co-occurred, TCR associations were difficult to assign to individual alleles. In a later analysis, several top co-occurrence clusters were reported to appear linked to parvovirus B19, influenza, CMV and Epstein-Barr virus. A later genetic analysis associated a missense DCLRE1C variant with V-gene and J-gene trimming of TCR beta chains, and an independent cohort replicated the association. At a false discovery rate of 0.05, a later analysis linked some 18,000 TCR beta sequences to specific HLA alleles. The sequencing pipeline was judged likely to have produced a cluster of highly shared sequence variants as a technical artifact. Across donors, most TCR sequences were observed very rarely, whereas some public TCRs were present in many individuals. Presence/absence analyses assumed roughly uniform sequencing depth across donors, an assumption that may not hold. Three of the identified cytomegalovirus-associated TCR beta chains were confirmed in vitro to be specific for cytomegalovirus antigens. It was suggested by the authors that the approach could potentially be generalized to other disease states and immunological phenotypes. A further reported finding was that TCR beta sequences accurately predicted the HLA-A and HLA-B alleles for most subjects in the first cohort. Linkage disequilibrium might explain the correlated functional status among segregating V segments, but an unknown experimental factor could not be ruled out. In a later analysis, HLA-associated TCR beta chains showed more clonal expansion and lower generation probabilities than non-associated chains that were equally common. In the study, around 150 TCR beta chains were listed as associated with cytomegalovirus. The 87-base-pair reads could not distinguish some IMGT-functional V segments, including TRBV6-2 and TRBV6-3, so those segments were excluded. Because HLA typing was missing for some donors at each locus, association tests included only the typed subset.

Preparation of the library involved the immunoSEQ multiplex PCR assay. A mixture of 60 forward primers for TCR Vbeta segments and 13 reverse primers for TCR Jbeta segments was used in the multiplex PCR. The CDR3 region of rearranged TCR beta genes was amplified from genomic DNA with a multiplex PCR assay. On the Illumina HiSeq System, the amplified TCR beta libraries were sequenced as 87-base-pair reads. For the original study's pipeline: A later analysis counted tens of millions of unique TCR beta chains across the roughly 700 repertoires, and about 10 million of these chains were shared by at least two donors. To remove PCR and sequencing errors, raw reads were error-corrected and collapsed into unique sequences using a nearest-neighbor algorithm that merged closely related sequences. V, D and J gene segments were assigned by aligning CDR3 sequences to IMGT reference sequences. Each retained sequence needed at least a six-nucleotide match to both a V gene segment and a J gene segment. Rearrangements were called productive when the CDR3 lacked stop codons and stayed in frame with V and J; all others were non-productive. CDR3 was defined according to IMGT convention as the region running from the second conserved V-encoded cysteine to the conserved J-encoded phenylalanine. In an earlier analysis of more than 550 of the donors, sequences lacking an unambiguous match to a single V gene segment were excluded. An earlier analysis of 587 of the donors called V segments functional above 56.7% productive rearrangements and segregating when the between-donor standard deviation exceeded 5%. A statistical classification framework was built to diagnose cytomegalovirus status from the catalog of TCR beta chain sequences. V and J gene assignment, in a later analysis, came from comparing TCR nucleotide sequences with IMGT/GENE-DB human TR gene sequences. The TCRdist pipeline was used in a later analysis to assign CDR3 sequences and most-parsimonious VDJ recombination scenarios. In a later analysis, each TCR beta chain was defined by its CDR3 amino acid sequence together with its V-gene family, and reads without a unique V-gene family were excluded. In a later analysis, fewer than 600 highly shared, low-generation-probability nucleotide sequences were removed to address suspected cross-contamination and a sequencing artifact. A later analysis calculated a clonal expansion index for each public chain from normalized within-repertoire ranks of inferred template counts. In a later analysis, generation probabilities were computed with a VDJ recombination model fitted to out-of-frame rearrangements, and the resulting probabilities were checked against IGoR. A later analysis scored TCR-TCR, TCR-HLA and TCR-CMV co-occurrence with hypergeometric tests, applying a repertoire-size bias correction to TCR pairs. A later analysis estimated false discovery rates by permuting HLA or CMV assignments 20 times. In a later analysis, co-occurring TCRs were grouped using DBSCAN, and TCRdist sequence similarity was added for clustering within HLA-allele-positive subsets. Repertoires with fewer than 30,000 or more than 120,000 public chains were left out of co-occurrence clustering, as were five repertoires with anomalous nucleotide sharing. TCRdb provides this immuneACCESS table in a form limited to in-frame rearrangements. Some clones are lacking; in checked studies, under half of them reflect an unresolved V gene, and why the rest are absent is not known. V and J calls and clone size come straight from that table; D and trimming were deduced from the DNA. The sample profile shows 99,000 or so clones; under 85% of them were found once. The ten largest account for around 1.3% of the sample.

From the cysteine up to the phenylalanine, the CDR3 has a length of 12 residues. CDR3 DNA only is kept here, 36 bases in frame from base 1. Relative to germline, V is missing 1 base and J is missing 9 bases, with 2 bases of the junction outside any gene match. The germline V gene (reference sequence) gives CDR1 as GTSNPN and CDR2 as SVGIG. A remark on this clone: Its target antigen remains unknown. Base qualities are missing; no much larger clone stands one base away.

The cohort comprised around 700 healthy bone marrow donors. At the time of sampling, all cohort members were nominally healthy, though unrecorded immune exposures were likely present. The donor was CMV seronegative and was included in the group of approximately 350 seronegative cohort members. Every donor gave a peripheral blood sample, and the peripheral blood mononuclear cells from that sample were used for TCR beta sequencing. Genomic DNA was extracted from the blood cell samples with the Qiagen DNeasy Blood Extraction Kit. The origin of this receptor is a man aged 40-50 years in good health and CMV-seronegative. The V gene is TRBV30 and the J gene is TRBJ2-4, with TRBD1 identical over 8 junction bases. The sample taken for sequencing was PBMCs. The DNA sequence is given as TGTGCCTGGAGTGGACAGGGGTCCATTCAGTACTTC. This encodes CAWSGQGSIQYF.